The rows below give T cell receptor beta chains drawn from one sample of a study of control samples from healthy donors and cancer patients. The repertoire was sequenced with immunoSEQ multiplex PCR; TCRdb's copy has only in-frame clones and lacks some. The profile shows 150,000 to 200,000 clones, 90% of them singletons. Material: blood. The receptors were sampled from a woman in her 50s in good health. Each CDR3 is given with its conserved first and last residue. A D gene is named only where the DNA matches it firmly. Part of the rows lack a size; the others show once, few, many or a class for expanded clones.

TRBJ2-2,NA,NA,TRBV7-2,CASSPVRHASLAGELFF,TGTGCCAGCAGCCCCGTTCGACACGCATCCTTGGCCGGGGAGCTGTTTTTT
TRBJ1-3,NA,TRBD1,TRBV7-9,CASNRPGTGTHSGNTIYF,TGTGCCAGTAATCGTCCCGGGACAGGAACCCACTCTGGAAACACCATATATTTT
TRBJ2-2,once,NA,TRBV7-3,CASSLRYTGELFF,TGTGCCAGCAGCTTGAGATACACCGGGGAGCTGTTTTTT
TRBJ2-2,once,NA,TRBV2,CASSEVETGELFF,TGTGCCAGCAGTGAAGTTGAGACCGGGGAGCTGTTTTTT
TRBJ2-7,NA,NA,TRBV24-1,CATSDISYEQYF,TGTGCCACCAGTGATATTTCCTACGAGCAGTACTTC
TRBJ2-5,NA,TRBD2,TRBV5-1,CASSPRTSGSETQYF,TGCGCCAGCAGCCCCCGGACTAGCGGGAGTGAGACCCAGTACTTC
TRBJ2-7,NA,TRBD1,TRBV5-1,CASSLEGQGASEQYF,TGCGCCAGCAGCTTGGAGGGCCAGGGGGCGTCCGAGCAGTACTTC
TRBJ1-1,NA,TRBD1,TRBV28,CASSFDRGTFF,TGTGCCAGCAGTTTTGACAGGGGGACTTTCTTT
TRBJ2-2,NA,NA,TRBV10-3,CAIRSQGTGELFF,TGTGCCATCAGGTCCCAGGGGACCGGGGAGCTGTTTTTT
TRBJ2-1,few,TRBD1,TRBV5-8,CASSFRGRASEQFF,TGTGCCAGCAGCTTCAGGGGGCGGGCGTCTGAGCAGTTCTTC
TRBJ1-1,NA,TRBD1,TRBV3-1/TRBV3-2,CASSQGEGAYTEAFF,TGTGCCAGCAGCCAGGGGGAGGGGGCCTACACTGAAGCTTTCTTT
TRBJ2-7,NA,TRBD1,TRBV6-5,CASSLQGQPSYEQYF,TGTGCCAGCAGTCTCCAGGGACAGCCTTCCTACGAGCAGTACTTC
TRBJ1-3,NA,TRBD1,TRBV9,CASSAEGQIFSGNTIYF,TGTGCCAGCAGCGCCGAGGGACAGATCTTTTCTGGAAACACCATATATTTT
TRBJ1-2,NA,NA,TRBV24-1,CATSDRTALYGYTF,TGTGCCACCAGTGACAGGACAGCCCTCTATGGCTACACCTTC
TRBJ2-1,NA,NA,TRBV7-9,CASSLAIGIYNEQFF,TGTGCCAGCAGCTTAGCGATTGGCATTTACAATGAGCAGTTCTTC
TRBJ2-5,NA,TRBD2,TRBV5-4,CASSFGGAETQYF,TGTGCCAGCAGCTTCGGGGGGGCGGAGACCCAGTACTTC
TRBJ1-2,NA,NA,TRBV28,CASSSPTYGYTF,TGTGCCAGCAGTTCCCCGACCTATGGCTACACCTTC
TRBJ2-3,NA,NA,TRBV14,CASSQDPGQRVSTDTQYF,TGTGCCAGCAGCCAAGATCCAGGACAGAGGGTGTCCACAGATACGCAGTATTTT
TRBJ1-2,few,NA,TRBV7-9,CASSPYANYGYTF,TGTGCCAGCAGCCCCTACGCTAACTATGGCTACACCTTC
TRBJ2-2,NA,NA,TRBV2,CASRTSFGRVDTGELFF,TGTGCCAGCAGAACTTCCTTTGGCAGGGTGGACACCGGGGAGCTGTTTTTT
TRBJ2-3,NA,TRBD2,TRBV9,CATASGGLFTDTQYF,TGTGCCACTGCATCGGGGGGGCTTTTCACAGATACGCAGTATTTT
TRBJ1-1,NA,NA,TRBV28,CASKRGAGSFMNTEAFF,TGTGCCAGCAAGAGGGGCGCAGGGTCGTTCATGAACACTGAAGCTTTCTTT
TRBJ1-6,NA,TRBD1,TRBV9,CASSGRDRVGSPLHF,TGTGCCAGCAGCGGCCGGGACAGGGTTGGTTCACCCCTCCACTTT
TRBJ2-3,NA,NA,TRBV11-3,CASSLMGQPHTQYF,TGTGCCAGCAGCTTAATGGGGCAGCCGCATACGCAGTATTTT
TRBJ1-2,NA,NA,TRBV5-6,CASRFDRSGRGGGYTF,TGTGCCAGCAGGTTTGACCGTTCAGGGAGAGGTGGTGGCTACACCTTC
TRBJ2-3,NA,TRBD2,TRBV5-1,CASSERVLAGGVSTDTQYF,TGCGCCAGCAGCGAGAGAGTCCTAGCGGGGGGCGTTAGCACAGATACGCAGTATTTT
TRBJ2-1,once,NA,TRBV6-5,CASSPVDPYNEQFF,TGTGCCAGCAGCCCGGTCGACCCTTACAATGAGCAGTTCTTC
TRBJ1-1,NA,NA,TRBV12-5,CASGPMIGSTEAFF,TGTGCTAGTGGCCCTATGATCGGCTCCACTGAAGCTTTCTTT
TRBJ2-7,NA,NA,TRBV28,CASRSDRLAKQYF,TGTGCCAGCAGGTCGGATAGGCTAGCGAAGCAGTACTTC
TRBJ1-5,NA,TRBD1,TRBV4-2,CASSLQGAGNQPQHF,TGTGCCAGCAGCCTACAGGGGGCCGGGAATCAGCCCCAGCATTTT
TRBJ1-1,NA,TRBD1,TRBV4-2,CASSPGTGLGTEAFF,TGTGCCAGCAGCCCTGGGACAGGACTGGGCACTGAAGCTTTCTTT
TRBJ2-7,NA,NA,TRBV10-2,CASRNGPGSYEQYF,TGCGCCAGTCGAAATGGTCCGGGTTCCTACGAGCAGTACTTC
TRBJ2-1,NA,NA,TRBV4-3,CASSQEGDGSNEQFF,TGCGCCAGCAGCCAAGAAGGGGACGGGTCAAATGAGCAGTTCTTC
TRBJ1-1,NA,NA,TRBV18,CASSPSVGNTEAFF,TGTGCCAGCTCACCATCCGTAGGTAACACTGAAGCTTTCTTT
TRBJ2-3,NA,TRBD1,TRBV6-5,CASSYGQGSTDTQYF,TGTGCCAGCAGTTACGGACAGGGGAGTACAGATACGCAGTATTTT
TRBJ1-2,NA,TRBD1,TRBV20-1,CSIQGVHGYTF,TGCAGCATACAGGGGGTCCATGGCTACACCTTC
TRBJ1-4,few,TRBD1,TRBV9,CASSVVEGGGKLFF,TGTGCCAGCAGCGTAGTCGAAGGGGGCGGAAAACTGTTTTTT
TRBJ1-1,NA,NA,TRBV5-1,CASSLGQGVMNTEAFF,TGCGCCAGCAGCTTGGGGCAGGGCGTCATGAACACTGAAGCTTTCTTT
TRBJ2-7,NA,NA,TRBV7-2,CASSPRVSYEQYF,TGTGCCAGCAGTCCCAGGGTCAGCTACGAGCAGTACTTC
TRBJ2-7,NA,TRBD1,TRBV29-1,CSVEPGQGTEQYF,TGCAGCGTAGAACCGGGACAGGGGACCGAGCAGTACTTC
TRBJ1-1,NA,NA,TRBV6-6,CASSYYRFDRNTEAFF,TGTGCCAGCAGTTACTACCGCTTTGACAGAAACACTGAAGCTTTCTTT